Following are 8 T cell receptor beta chains from one sample sequenced in a study of identical twins (dated by TCRdb to 2016 to 2017). The receptor library was made with 5' RACE. The run used an Illumina HiSeq 2000. TCRdb redid the processing of the public reads, applying fastp at Q25 and MiXCR, and retained in-frame beta chains. Every CDR3 protein is listed once, alongside the most common genes and DNA of its rows. This sample is represented by 1.5 million or so distinct CDR3 sequences; under 35% of them were singletons. 0.27% of the sample belongs to the ten largest clones. The sample was cord blood. All receptors come from a newborn girl in good health.

This chain uses TRBV20-1 with TRBJ2-7, with D possibly matching TRBD2 (5 bases). Trimming removed 6 bases from V and 5 bases from J, with 20 bases in between. CDR3 length: 14 amino acids. Germline loops: CDR1 DFQATT, CDR2 SNEGSKA (reference sequence). CDR3 loop: CSAPSRGKSHEQYF. In nucleotides, the CDR3 is TGCAGTGCCCCGAGCAGAGGGAAATCCCACGAGCAGTACTTC.

Only a few counts were recorded for this clonotype. The chain joins TRBV6-2 or TRBV6-3 to TRBJ1-1; perhaps TRBD1 as D (5 bases). The V end lost 3 bases, the J end lost 1 base, and 18 bases lay between the germline ends. CDR1 and CDR2 from the germline V gene are MNHEY and SVGEGT. The CDR3 loop spans 17 amino acids. This chain's CDR3 is CASSYLASGKGNTEAFF. The CDR3 coding sequence is TGTGCCAGCAGTTATTTGGCGTCAGGGAAAGGGAACACTGAAGCTTTCTTT.

The V call is TRBV30, the J call TRBJ1-2; D not certain. Germline V gene sequence: CDR1 GTSNPN, CDR2 SVGIG (reference sequence). The V end lost 0 bases, the J end lost 2 bases, and 10 bases lay between the germline ends. The CDR3 contains 14 residues. CDR3: CAWSVPVENYGYTF. CDR3 in DNA: TGTGCCTGGAGTGTACCCGTGGAAAACTATGGCTACACCTTC.

A word on this clonotype: A much larger clone lies a single base off, so this may be a read error. V usage is TRBV7-9 and J usage is TRBJ2-7; D unclear. CDR1 is SEHNR, CDR2 FQNEAQ, per germline (reference sequence). V dropped 5 bases and J dropped 7 bases, with 9 bases sitting between them. This CDR3 is 11 amino acids long. CDR3: CASSPSWEQYF. The CDR3 region has the DNA TGTGCCAGCAGCCCCTCATGGGAGCAGTACTTC.

This clonotype was counted only a few times. J is TRBJ1-6 and V is TRBV30; D not resolved. Germline V gives CDR1 GTSNPN, CDR2 SVGIG (reference sequence). Trimming pared 1 base from V and 6 bases from J, leaving 7 bases between. This CDR3 comprises 13 residues. In DNA form, the CDR3 reads TGTGCCTGGAGTGGGACGGTTAATTCACCCCTCCACTTT. Residues: CAWSGTVNSPLHF.

This clonotype was seen more than once but under ten times. The rearrangement uses TRBV6-6 and TRBJ1-2, with 7 bases aligning to TRBD1. The CDR3 extends over 14 amino acids. The J segment lost 6 bases and the V segment lost 1 base, leaving 5 bases of the junction unmatched. Per the germline V gene, CDR1 is MNHNY and CDR2 is SVGAGI (reference sequence). The CDR3 sequence: CASSYWDRLDGYTF. DNA of the CDR3: TGTGCCAGCAGTTACTGGGACAGACTCGATGGCTACACCTTC.

The CDR3 DNA reads as TGCAGTGCTAGAGTTGCTAGTTACACCACAGATACGCAGTATTTT. It specifies CSARVASYTTDTQYF. The chain uses TRBV20-1 and TRBJ2-3; D is undetermined. Germline values: CDR1 DFQATT, CDR2 SNEGSKA (reference sequence). There are 15 residues in the CDR3. The ends were cut back, 1 base at V and 2 bases at J, with 13 bases in the middle.

The rearrangement links TRBV12-3 or TRBV12-4 to TRBJ2-1; 8 positions match TRBD2. J was trimmed by 12 bases and V by 4 bases; bases with no gene match: 11. The CDR3 runs to 14 residues. The CDR3 here is CASSWGTRGDGQFF. The CDR3, as DNA: TGTGCCAGCAGTTGGGGGACTAGGGGTGATGGGCAGTTCTTC.